This is a list of T cell receptor beta chains from one sample in a study of T cell responses to AZD1222 COVID-19 vaccine. Method: immunoSEQ multiplex PCR; TCRdb's copy keeps in-frame clones and lacks some. Of roughly 100,000 clones in the sample, about nine tenths were seen once. Sequenced here: peripheral blood, sampled on day 0 of AZD1222 vaccination. These receptors were collected from an adult in good health. Both conserved end residues are part of each CDR3. Fields, in order: clone size, D gene, V gene, CDR3 length, J gene, CDR3 protein, CDR3 DNA. A D gene is named only where the DNA matches it firmly. Size is stated for part of the rows, as once, few or many counts, or as a class when the clone is expanded.

.	.	TRBV19	15	TRBJ2-7	CASSIAGQGLYEQYF	TGTGCCAGTAGTATAGCTGGACAGGGACTATACGAGCAGTACTTC
.	.	TRBV2	14	TRBJ2-1	CAISRTPTVNEQFF	TGTGCCATCTCACGGACACCGACGGTCAATGAGCAGTTCTTC
.	.	TRBV19	16	TRBJ2-3	CASSKWDPRDADTQYF	TGTGCCAGTAGTAAGTGGGACCCCCGGGACGCAGATACGCAGTATTTT
.	.	TRBV2	14	TRBJ2-1	CASKETSNYNEQFF	TGTGCCAGCAAAGAAACTAGCAACTACAATGAGCAGTTCTTC
few	TRBD2	TRBV27	16	TRBJ2-1	CASSLAPSGPYNEQFF	TGTGCCAGCAGTTTAGCCCCTAGCGGGCCCTACAATGAGCAGTTCTTC
.	.	TRBV14	17	TRBJ1-3	CASRPSDDTVVGNTIYF	TGTGCCAGCAGGCCAAGTGATGACACCGTAGTTGGAAACACCATATATTTT
few	TRBD2	TRBV27	15	TRBJ2-7	CASRGTSGSIYEQYF	TGTGCCAGCAGAGGGACTAGCGGGAGTATCTACGAGCAGTACTTC
.	.	TRBV6-5	16	TRBJ2-3	CASSYVGAGSTDTQYF	TGTGCCAGCAGTTACGTCGGGGCAGGAAGCACAGATACGCAGTATTTT
.	.	TRBV19	13	TRBJ1-2	CASTGQIYNGYTF	TGTGCCAGCACAGGACAGATTTATAATGGCTACACCTTC
once	TRBD2	TRBV14	16	TRBJ2-7	CASSQIWRERSYEQYF	TGTGCCAGCAGCCAAATTTGGCGGGAGAGAAGCTACGAGCAGTACTTC
.	.	TRBV28	16	TRBJ2-2	CASSSFDSANTGELFF	TGTGCCAGCAGTTCGTTTGATTCGGCGAACACCGGGGAGCTGTTTTTT
.	.	TRBV27	11	TRBJ2-7	CASSSRYEQYF	TGTGCCAGCAGTTCCAGGTACGAGCAGTACTTC
once	TRBD1	TRBV6-5	15	TRBJ2-7	CASSYRPTGKAEQYF	TGTGCCAGCAGTTACCGCCCGACAGGGAAGGCCGAGCAGTACTTC
.	.	TRBV24-1	13	TRBJ1-1	CATSYGPNTEAFF	TGTGCCACCAGTTATGGTCCGAACACTGAAGCTTTCTTT
.	.	TRBV2	12	TRBJ2-1	CASSDGRGEQFF	TGTGCCAGCAGTGACGGGCGGGGTGAGCAGTTCTTC
.	.	TRBV12-3/TRBV12-4	12	TRBJ2-7	CASSRTLYEQYF	TGTGCCAGCAGTAGGACTCTCTACGAGCAGTACTTC
.	.	TRBV6-6	14	TRBJ1-6	CASSYSRSGSPLHF	TGTGCCAGCAGTTACTCCAGATCAGGTTCACCCCTCCACTTT
.	TRBD2	TRBV3-1/TRBV3-2	16	TRBJ2-7	CASSRTGGRPSYEQYF	TGTGCCAGCAGCCGCACGGGCGGGAGGCCTTCCTACGAGCAGTACTTC
.	.	TRBV5-5	13	TRBJ1-6	CASSTTRDSPLHF	TGTGCCAGCAGCACTACGAGGGATTCACCCCTCCACTTT
.	.	TRBV7-2	12	TRBJ2-1	CASSSFTLEQFF	TGTGCCAGCAGCTCCTTTACCCTTGAGCAGTTCTTC
few	TRBD1	TRBV15	13	TRBJ2-3	CATSGQGIDTQYF	TGTGCCACCTCGGGACAGGGTATTGATACGCAGTATTTT
.	.	TRBV14	11	TRBJ2-5	CASSQQETQYF	TGTGCCAGCAGCCAACAAGAGACCCAGTACTTC
.	.	TRBV19	13	TRBJ1-4	CASMDDPGAKLFF	TGTGCCAGTATGGACGACCCTGGCGCAAAACTGTTTTTT
.	TRBD1	TRBV6-4	17	TRBJ2-3	CASSDSGTGGPTDTQYF	TGTGCCAGCAGTGACTCCGGAACAGGGGGTCCCACAGATACGCAGTATTTT
.	.	TRBV4-1	16	TRBJ1-1	CASSHPAAGVNTEAFF	TGCGCCAGCAGCCACCCAGCCGCGGGTGTAAACACTGAAGCTTTCTTT
once	.	TRBV19	13	TRBJ1-5	CASRRGGDQPQHF	TGTGCCAGTAGGAGGGGAGGTGACCAGCCCCAGCATTTT
.	.	TRBV27	14	TRBJ1-5	CASSSVASNQPQHF	TGTGCCAGCAGTTCGGTGGCTAGCAATCAGCCCCAGCATTTT
.	.	TRBV5-1	15	TRBJ2-1	CASSPGRGLSNEQFF	TGCGCCAGCAGCCCCGGGAGGGGGCTATCGAATGAGCAGTTCTTC
.	.	TRBV7-8	13	TRBJ2-1	CASSQVGKNEQFF	TGTGCCAGCAGCCAAGTAGGGAAAAATGAGCAGTTCTTC
.	.	TRBV27	14	TRBJ2-3	CASSPLPSTDTQYF	TGTGCCAGCAGTCCCTTACCGAGCACAGATACGCAGTATTTT
once	TRBD1	TRBV18	14	TRBJ1-1	CASSPDRGSTEAFF	TGTGCCAGCTCCCCAGACAGGGGCAGCACTGAAGCTTTCTTT
.	.	TRBV7-3	15	TRBJ2-2	CASSPLQVGTGELFF	TGTGCCAGCAGCCCCCTGCAGGTCGGCACCGGGGAGCTGTTTTTT
.	.	TRBV3-1/TRBV3-2	15	TRBJ1-6	CASSAREAYNSPLHF	TGTGCCAGCAGTGCAAGGGAAGCCTATAATTCACCCCTCCACTTT
few	TRBD1	TRBV27	16	TRBJ2-2	CASSLRGTANTGELFF	TGTGCCAGCAGTTTAAGGGGGACAGCGAACACCGGGGAGCTGTTTTTT
once	TRBD2	TRBV30	13	TRBJ2-2	CAWHRGVIGELFF	TGTGCCTGGCATCGGGGGGTCATCGGGGAGCTGTTTTTT
once	TRBD1	TRBV14	16	TRBJ1-1	CASSRHTGALNTEAFF	TGTGCCAGCAGCCGACATACAGGGGCGCTGAACACTGAAGCTTTCTTT
.	TRBD2	TRBV5-4	12	TRBJ2-7	CASSLVGSGRNF	TGTGCCAGCAGCTTGGTGGGTAGCGGGAGGAACTTC
.	TRBD2	TRBV19	14	TRBJ2-3	CASSMTSGADTQYF	TGTGCCAGTAGTATGACTAGCGGTGCAGATACGCAGTATTTT
.	TRBD2	TRBV27	16	TRBJ2-1	CASSSGTSGSHNEQFF	TGTGCCAGCAGTTCCGGGACTAGCGGGAGCCACAATGAGCAGTTCTTC
.	TRBD1	TRBV5-1	14	TRBJ2-7	CASRRDRDPYEQYF	TGCGCCAGCAGGAGAGACAGGGATCCCTACGAGCAGTACTTC